The 23 T cell receptor beta chains below were found in one sample sequenced in a study of cytomegalovirus exposure and HLA in healthy donors. PCR involved 60 Vbeta and 13 Jbeta primers. Method: immunoSEQ multiplex PCR; TCRdb's copy keeps in-frame clones and lacks some. The repertoire consists of approximately 160,000 clones, with roughly 80% occurring once and the leading ten covering 1.9%. Sequencing was carried out using PBMCs. Receptors originate from a human donor in good health.

The rearrangement links TRBV29-1 to TRBJ1-1; D is perhaps TRBD1 (6 bases). The CDR3 has 12 amino acids. Germline V gene lookup returns CDR1 SQVTM and CDR2 ANQGSEA. Trimming removed 8 bases at V and 5 bases at J, with 15 bases between. CDR3 nucleotides: TGCAGCATGGACAGCAAGAAGACTGAAGCTTTCTTT. Translation: CSMDSKKTEAFF.

J is TRBJ1-2 and V is TRBV6-1; D gene ambiguous. Germline assignment: CDR1 MNHNS and CDR2 SASEGT. V was shortened by 6 bases and J by 8 bases, with 10 bases between the two germline ends. The CDR3 sequence is 11 residues long. Here the CDR3 reads CASSDTRGYTF. In nucleotides, the CDR3 is TGTGCCAGCAGCGACACTCGGGGCTACACCTTC.

V gene TRBV7-9 combines with J gene TRBJ1-4; 11 bases line up with TRBD1. The germline gives CDR1 SEHNR, CDR2 FQNEAQ (reference sequence). CDR3 size: 16 residues. V trimming: 1 base; J trimming: 6 bases; junction bases outside the gene matches: 4. CDR3 bases: TGTGCCAGCAGCTTAGGAGGGGGACAGGGGGATGAAAAACTGTTTTTT. It encodes CASSLGGGQGDEKLFF.

This clone was seen once. V and J are TRBV14 and TRBJ1-2; D is uncertain. The CDR3 is made up of 15 amino acids. Germline values: CDR1 SGHDN, CDR2 FVKESK. Between the trimmed V and J ends, which lost 4 bases and 4 bases, there was a span of 16 bases. The CDR3 here is CASSPWDAGGYGYTF. The CDR3 DNA reads TGTGCCAGCAGCCCATGGGATGCGGGAGGCTATGGCTACACCTTC.

This chain connects TRBV5-6 to TRBJ2-7, with 10 bases that match TRBD1. V shed 4 bases and J 2 bases; nucleotides not matched to a gene: 6. CDR3 length: 15 residues. CDR1 is SGHDT, CDR2 YYEEEE, per germline. The chain's CDR3 is CASSPDRGLTYEQYF. CDR3 DNA sequence: TGTGCCAGCAGCCCCGACAGGGGGCTTACCTACGAGCAGTACTTC.

The chain couples TRBV10-3 to TRBJ2-3, with a weak D call TRBD2 (5 bases). V lost 5 bases to trimming and J lost 1 base, with 10 bases between them. The CDR3 contains 14 residues. The V gene's germline CDR1 is ENHRY and CDR2 SYGVKD. The CDR3, as DNA: TGTGCCATCAGTCCCACTAGTGGCACAGATACGCAGTATTTT. It yields the protein CAISPTSGTDTQYF.

The chain is built from TRBV7-9 and TRBJ1-1; TRBD1 matches at 8 bases. With V trimmed by 6 bases and J by 0 bases, 6 bases remained unmatched. The CDR3 spans 15 residues. Germline lookup yields CDR1 SEHNR and CDR2 FQNEAQ (reference sequence). This CDR3 reads CASSQGASVNTEAFF. DNA for the CDR3: TGTGCCAGCAGTCAGGGGGCCAGCGTGAACACTGAAGCTTTCTTT. The full variable domain, rest sourced from reference TRBV7-9 and TRBJ1-1, is DTGVSQNPRHKITKRGQNVTFRCDPISEHNRLYWYRQTLGQGPEFLTYFQNEAQLEKSRLLSDRFSAERPKGSFSTLEIQRTEQGDSAMYLCASSQGASVNTEAFFGQGTRLTVV.

The J gene is TRBJ1-2, the V gene TRBV28; 7 bases align to TRBD1. Germline V CDR1 and CDR2: MDHEN, SYDVKM. The V and J ends lost 6 bases and 2 bases, in that order; junction bases with no gene match: 6. CDR3 size: 14 residues. CDR3 sequence reads: CASRQTGLNYGYTF. Here the CDR3 DNA reads TGTGCCAGCAGGCAGACAGGGCTGAACTATGGCTACACCTTC.

The chain carries TRBV7-6 and TRBJ1-1; D is uncertain. The germline V gene encodes CDR1 SGHVS and CDR2 FNYEAQ. This CDR3 has 12 residues. V lost 0 bases to trimming and J lost 6 bases, with 5 bases between them. The CDR3 sequence is CASSLAGAEAFF. The CDR3 DNA reads TGTGCCAGCAGCTTAGCGGGCGCTGAAGCTTTCTTT. Full variable domain (missing parts from reference TRBV7-6 and TRBJ1-1): GAGVSQSPRYKVTKRGQDVALRCDPISGHVSLYWYRQALGQGPEFLTYFNYEAQQDKSGLPNDRFSAERPEGSISTLTIQRTEQRDSAMYRCASSLAGAEAFFGQGTRLTVV.

The rearrangement links TRBV30 to TRBJ2-1, with a possible D match to TRBD2 (6 bases). V lost 8 bases and J 2 bases, leaving 13 bases between the germline ends. From germline, CDR1 is GTSNPN and CDR2 SVGIG (reference sequence). CDR3 size: 13 residues. In DNA, the CDR3 is TGTGCCGATCGACTAGTCCCCTACAATGAGCAGTTCTTC. Translating it yields CADRLVPYNEQFF.

This sequence joins TRBV25-1 and TRBJ2-3; tentatively, D is TRBD1 (5 bases). This CDR3 region has 13 residues. In germline, CDR1 is MGHDK, CDR2 SYGVNS. The germline V and J ends were trimmed by 1 base and 6 bases, with 8 bases remaining between them. CDR3 sequence: CASSELPGDTQYF. CDR3 sequence (DNA): TGTGCCAGCAGTGAATTACCAGGGGATACGCAGTATTTT.

V and J are TRBV5-1 and TRBJ1-1; the match to TRBD1 covers 8 bases. CDR1 and CDR2 (germline): SGHRS, YFSETQ. Trimming removed 4 bases from V and 3 bases from J; junction bases left unmatched: 2. The CDR3 totals 13 residues. Written as DNA, the CDR3 is TGCGCCAGCAGCCTGACAGGGGACACTGAAGCTTTCTTT. Protein sequence: CASSLTGDTEAFF.

This clone was counted only a few times. V is TRBV27 and J is TRBJ2-3, with 11 bases identical to TRBD2. This CDR3 is built from 18 residues. CDR1 MNHEY and CDR2 SMNVEV come from the germline V gene (reference sequence). Trimming at V came to 5 bases and at J to 6 bases, leaving 16 bases not matched to a gene. The CDR3 nucleotides read TGTGCCAGCAGTCTAAAGGCCCAACTAGCGGGGGTTCGGGATACGCAGTATTTT. This translates into CASSLKAQLAGVRDTQYF.

The CDR3 bases are TGTGCCAGCAGCTTAGGTCGGAGAACCTACGAGCAGTACTTC. It yields the protein CASSLGRRTYEQYF. V and J are TRBV13 and TRBJ2-7; D is uncertain. Looked up from germline, CDR1 is PRHDT and CDR2 is FYEKMQ (reference sequence). CDR3 length: 14 residues. The germline V and J ends were trimmed by 0 bases and 2 bases, with 8 bases remaining between them.

V usage is TRBV5-8 and J usage is TRBJ2-7; 12 nucleotides line up with TRBD2. Unmatched junction bases numbered 1, after V lost 0 bases and J lost 3 bases. CDR1 and CDR2 from the germline V gene are SGHTS and YDEGEE. The CDR3 is 15 amino acids. The CDR3 spells CASSLGLAGVYEQYF. CDR3 bases: TGTGCCAGCAGCTTGGGACTAGCGGGGGTCTACGAGCAGTACTTC.

This clone has only one observation. The chain combines TRBV4-3 with TRBJ1-1; D remains unclear. The length of the CDR3 is 13 residues. Trimming cost V 0 bases and J 7 bases, with 9 bases left between them. CDR1 and CDR2 from the germline V gene are LGHNA and YSLEER. As DNA, the CDR3 is TGCGCCAGCAGCCAAGATCACGAGGGTGAAGCTTTCTTT. It translates to CASSQDHEGEAFF.

The rearrangement links TRBV6-5 to TRBJ2-1; the match to TRBD1 covers 8 bases. This CDR3 is 14 amino acids long. Trimming removed 7 bases from V and 3 bases from J; junction bases left unmatched: 5. Germline lookup yields CDR1 MNHEY and CDR2 SVGAGI. This CDR3 is CASTRGTGYNEQFF. In nucleotides, the CDR3 is TGTGCCAGCACCCGCGGGACAGGCTACAATGAGCAGTTCTTC.

This clone was seen more than once but under ten times. The chain uses TRBV6-5 and TRBJ1-1, with D perhaps TRBD1 (5 bases). Trimming took off 2 bases at V and 6 bases at J, with 16 bases between the two ends. CDR3 length: 15 residues. The germline V gene has CDR1 MNHEY and CDR2 SVGAGI. In nucleotides, the CDR3 is TGTGCCAGCAGTTACCTGCCCCAGGGAGGGTCTGAAGCTTTCTTT. Its translation: CASSYLPQGGSEAFF.

In its sample, this clone was seen once. The rearrangement uses TRBV5-4 and TRBJ1-2, with 10 bases that match TRBD1. CDR1 and CDR2 (germline): SGHNT, YYREEE (reference sequence). The V and J ends lost 3 bases and 7 bases, in that order; junction bases with no gene match: 3. The CDR3 runs 13 residues. The CDR3, as DNA: TGTGCCAGCAGCTCGACAGGGGGCCTTGGCTACACCTTC. It is translated as CASSSTGGLGYTF.

This chain uses TRBV5-6 with TRBJ1-3; a possible D gene is TRBD1 (5 bases). V was clipped by 0 bases and J by 7 bases, with 14 bases between them. CDR3 length equals 15 residues. Germline V CDR1 and CDR2: SGHDT, YYEEEE. The CDR3 DNA reads as TGTGCCAGCAGCTTGGTCGAGACAGACCCGAACACCATATATTTT. It codes for CASSLVETDPNTIYF.

The rearrangement uses TRBV30 and TRBJ2-5; the D gene is possibly TRBD1 (6 bases). Germline-derived CDR1 and CDR2 are GTSNPN and SVGIG (reference sequence). Trimming left V 0 bases short and J 1 base short, with 15 bases between. This CDR3 is 16 amino acids long. The DNA for the CDR3 is TGTGCCTGGAGTGTAAGGGGGACGGAAAGCCAAGAGACCCAGTACTTC. Translation: CAWSVRGTESQETQYF.

This rearrangement joins TRBV4-1 to TRBJ2-3, with TRBD1 as a possible D gene (5 bases). V was pared by 0 bases and J by 4 bases, with 14 bases between. Germline-derived CDR1 and CDR2 are MGHRA and YSYEKL. The CDR3 has 16 amino acids. CDR3: CASSQDPGRVSDTQYF. The CDR3 DNA reads TGCGCCAGCAGCCAAGATCCCGGCAGGGTTTCAGATACGCAGTATTTT.

V is TRBV27 and J is TRBJ2-7, with 7 bases identical to TRBD1. The V gene's germline CDR1 is MNHEY and CDR2 SMNVEV (reference sequence). The CDR3 is made up of 15 amino acids. Trimming cost V 6 bases and J 4 bases; bases outside gene matches: 12. CDR3 nucleotides: TGTGCCAGCAGCGAACCGGGACAGATAGCTTACGAGCAGTACTTC. Its translation is CASSEPGQIAYEQYF.